This T cell receptor beta chain was sequenced in a study of T cell responses to AZD1222 COVID-19 vaccine. Study summary: Pooled together were second doses at about 4 or about 12 weeks.

With regard to this clone: Its antigen is currently unknown.

Notes on the study in general: Researchers report vaccine-associated CD4 TCRs spanning spike, with dominance at 160-218 and 743-854. Seropositive status at baseline applied to only five to seven AZD1222 recipients. Donor demographics were predominantly white British with a female majority; clonal diversity may be underestimated.

Using immunoSEQ multiplex PCR, the repertoire was profiled, and TCRdb retains in-frame clones only, with some absent. The sample lists about 100,000 clones, 80% to 95% occurring once. The CDR3 is 15 residues long. V was cut by 2 bases and J by 0 bases, with 5 bases left in between. Germline CDR1 is SEHNR and CDR2 is FQNEAQ (reference sequence). The sample here was peripheral blood, taken on day 0 of AZD1222 vaccination. The receptor comes from an adult in good health. The V gene is TRBV7-9, the J gene TRBJ2-6; D is ambiguous. The CDR3: CASSLQSSGANVLTF. The DNA for the CDR3 is TGTGCCAGCAGCTTACAAAGCTCTGGGGCCAACGTCCTGACTTTC.